This T cell receptor beta chain was identified in a study of blood T cell repertoires in COVID-19. Study in general: PBMCs, B-cell-depleted T cells, or T cells provided the cDNA or gDNA that made up the material.

Under the authors' procedure: Nucleated cell counts were estimated from reference gene primer amplification. This table comes from immunoSEQ multiplex PCR, and its TCRdb copy is limited to in-frame clones, with some not included. V and J calls and clone size are as listed in that table; D and trimming were resolved from the DNA. The data contain roughly 170,000 clones, about 90% of them singletons. The CDR3 has 15 residues. Per germline, CDR1 MNHEY and CDR2 SVGAGI. V dropped 5 bases and J dropped 6; count of bases not matched to a gene: 10. Sequencing used peripheral blood. The gene calls are TRBV6-5 and TRBJ1-1, with TRBD1 identical over 9 bases. This clonotype originated in a man between 65 and 85 years old with active or convalescent COVID-19. This chain's CDR3 is CASSKGQGYPAEAFF. As DNA, the CDR3 is TGTGCCAGCAGTAAGGGACAGGGTTACCCGGCTGAAGCTTTCTTT.